This TCR beta chain emerged from a study of OX40 agonist ivuxolimab in advanced cancers. Study observations and caveats: Fewer expanded clones were found on average in CD4+ than in CD8+ T cells.

Clones were read by immunoSEQ multiplex PCR, and TCRdb kept only the in-frame ones, dropping some. In the table there are roughly 25,000 clones, roughly 76% of which are singletons. V lost 5 bases to trimming and J lost 4 bases, with 14 bases between them. Germline V gene lookup returns CDR1 LNHDA and CDR2 SQIVND (reference sequence). The length of the CDR3 is 14 residues. Remarks on this clone: Its target is not known.

Material: CD4+ or CD8+ T cells sorted from blood, obtained in a trial of the OX40 agonist ivuxolimab. The chain is built from TRBV19 and TRBJ1-2; D may be TRBD1 (6 bases). The TCR was taken from an adult with an advanced solid tumor such as melanoma, head and neck, liver or kidney cancer. The CDR3 region is CASSPRGGAYGYTF. The CDR3, as DNA: TGTGCCAGTAGTCCCCGTGGGGGCGCCTATGGCTACACCTTC. The variable domain in full, with the rest retrieved from reference TRBV19 and TRBJ1-2, is DGGITQSPKYLFRKEGQNVTLSCEQNLNHDAMYWYRQDPGQGLRLIYYSQIVNDFQKGDIAEGYSVSREKKESFPLTVTSAQKNPTAFYLCASSPRGGAYGYTFGSGTRLTVV.